A selection of T cell receptor beta chains follows, all from one sample in a study of shared clonotypes between healthy human individuals. The method was immunoSEQ multiplex PCR; TCRdb's version includes in-frame clones alone and lacks a portion of them. The repertoire holds a few million clones, with less than 95% as singletons. The specimen was naive CD4+ T cells from PBMCs. The receptors stem from a young man in good health. Some clones in this sample may be carry-over from other donors' samples. Both conserved end residues are part of each CDR3. A D gene is named only where the DNA matches it firmly. Clone size is shown for a subset of rows, as once, few, many or a class of expanded clone.

d_call	v_call	j_call	clone_size	cdr3_length	cdr3_nt	cdr3_aa
-	TRBV28	TRBJ1-2	-	13	TGTGCCAGCAGACCACAGGGACCCTCTGGCTACACCTTC	CASRPQGPSGYTF
-	TRBV6-1	TRBJ2-7	-	14	TGTGCCAGCAGTGAAAGAGGGGTTCTACGAGGGCAGTACTTC	CASSERGVLRGQYF
-	TRBV7-9	TRBJ1-4	-	16	TGTGCCAGCAGAACTGGAGGAGGGGCCGGGGATGAAAAACTGTTTTTT	CASRTGGGAGDEKLFF
TRBD2	TRBV18	TRBJ2-7	-	16	TGTGCCAGCTCACCAACTAGCGGGACCGTCCAAAACGAGCAGTACTTC	CASSPTSGTVQNEQYF
TRBD2	TRBV13	TRBJ2-1	-	16	TGTGCCTGCAGCTCCCCCACTAGCGGGAGAGGTAATGAGCAGTTCTTC	CACSSPTSGRGNEQFF
-	TRBV11-2	TRBJ1-4	-	15	TGTGCCAGCAGCTTAGGACAGGTTCATAATGAAAAACTGTTTTTT	CASSLGQVHNEKLFF
-	TRBV19	TRBJ1-1	-	14	TGTGCCAGTAGTATAACGGGGATTGACGCTGAAGCTTTCTTT	CASSITGIDAEAFF
TRBD2	TRBV2	TRBJ2-3	once	15	TGTGCCAGCAGGGCTAGCGGGAGGAGCACAGATACGCAGTATTTT	CASRASGRSTDTQYF
TRBD2	TRBV27	TRBJ2-4	-	16	TGTGCCAGCAGCCGAGGGCGGGGGAGGGCCAAAAACATTCAGTACTTC	CASSRGRGRAKNIQYF
-	TRBV4-1	TRBJ2-7	-	20	TGCGCCAGCAGCCAAGATCGTGGGGCGGGCGGGATCGCGTGGTCCTACGAGCAGTACTTC	CASSQDRGAGGIAWSYEQYF
TRBD2	TRBV2	TRBJ2-5	-	15	TGTGCCAGCAGTGATTTAGCGGGAGTTGTTGAGACCCAGTACTTC	CASSDLAGVVETQYF
TRBD2	TRBV30	TRBJ2-5	-	16	TGTGCCTGGAGTCCTCGACTAGCGGGGGGACAAGAGACCCAGTACTTC	CAWSPRLAGGQETQYF
-	TRBV14	TRBJ2-6	-	15	TGTGCCAGCAGCCAAGTAGGGACCGGGGCCAACGTCCTGACTTTC	CASSQVGTGANVLTF
-	TRBV7-8	TRBJ2-7	-	13	TGTGCCAGCAGCGTCTCCGTGAGGAGCGAGCAGTACTTC	CASSVSVRSEQYF
TRBD1	TRBV28	TRBJ1-2	-	13	TGTGCCAGCAGTTTATCAGGGGGAGAAGGCTACACCTTC	CASSLSGGEGYTF
-	TRBV25-1	TRBJ1-2	-	11	TGTGCCAGCAGTGGGGGGCCTGTCTACACCTTC	CASSGGPVYTF
-	TRBV7-9	TRBJ1-3	-	14	TGTGCCAGCAGCTTAGGGAGGACAGCAAACACCATATATTTT	CASSLGRTANTIYF
-	TRBV28	TRBJ1-5	-	14	TGTGCCAGCAGTTTGATCAGAAACAATCAGCCCCAGCATTTT	CASSLIRNNQPQHF
-	TRBV9	TRBJ2-5	-	16	TGTGCCAGCAGCCCCCCTCAGGTTACGGGCGGGGAGACCCAGTACTTC	CASSPPQVTGGETQYF
TRBD2	TRBV7-9	TRBJ2-7	-	14	TGTGCCAGCAGCCTAGCGGGAGACTCCTACGAGCAGTACTTC	CASSLAGDSYEQYF
TRBD1	TRBV7-9	TRBJ1-1	few	14	TGTGCCAGCAGCGTCAGGGGGACGGACACTGAAGCTTTCTTT	CASSVRGTDTEAFF
-	TRBV28	TRBJ1-5	few	12	TGTGCCAGCAGTCCCCGGAGGCAGCCCCAGCATTTT	CASSPRRQPQHF
-	TRBV5-1	TRBJ2-1	once	20	TGCGCCAGCAGCAGCTCAGGGGGAAGTACTAGCGGTAGCTCCTACAATGAGCAGTTCTTC	CASSSSGGSTSGSSYNEQFF
-	TRBV19	TRBJ1-1	-	13	TGTGCCAGTACCCCCGGCCTCCCAGCTGAAGCTTTCTTT	CASTPGLPAEAFF
TRBD1	TRBV9	TRBJ1-2	-	15	TGTGCCAGCAGCGTAGCTGTGACAGGGGCGGTAGGCTACACCTTC	CASSVAVTGAVGYTF
-	TRBV11-2	TRBJ1-3	-	17	TGTGCCAGCAGCTTAGCCCCAGCCTCGAGCTCTGGAAACACCATATATTTT	CASSLAPASSSGNTIYF